This T cell receptor beta chain was captured by sequencing in a study of OX40 agonist ivuxolimab in advanced cancers. With respect to the entire study: Ivuxolimab was a fully human IgG2 agonistic monoclonal antibody targeting the costimulatory receptor OX40 (CD134). Intravenous ivuxolimab was administered to patients every 2 weeks at six dose levels: 0.01, 0.1, 0.3, 1.5, 3 and 10 mg/kg. Of the approximately 54 patients in dose escalation, about 20 had hepatocellular carcinoma, some 15 had melanoma, 9 had renal cell carcinoma and 9 had head and neck cancer. In the dose-escalation cohort, approximately 80% of patients were male, and the mean age was around 60 years with a range of roughly 20 to 80. Patients were allowed to have had prior anti-PD-1, anti-PD-L1 or anti-CTLA-4 therapy, and approximately 37% of the dose-escalation patients had been treated with checkpoint inhibitors. Three dose-escalation patients achieved partial responses, one with hepatocellular carcinoma and two with cutaneous melanoma. The point of sequencing TCRbeta in the periphery was to test whether ivuxolimab changed TCR sequence diversity and drove clonal T-cell expansion. The paper reports the monotherapy dose-escalation portion (N of about 54 patients) of the phase I ivuxolimab trial. The full study reports these points: The antigen specificity of the peripheral T cells that underwent clonal expansion was not determined. After ivuxolimab, CD8+ T cells had more expanded clones than CD4+ T cells on average. Clonal expansion of both CD4+ and CD8+ blood T cells was observed from baseline to week 6 at doses 0.1 to 3.0 mg/kg. Partial responders in the 0.1-3.0 mg/kg groups had among the lowest normalized peripheral clonal expansion, especially among CD8+ T cells. Low levels of normalized T-cell clonal expansion were also seen in some patients who did not respond.

Inclusive of the bounding cysteine and phenylalanine, the CDR3 is 17 residues long. This entry keeps only the CDR3 DNA: 51 bases, framed from base 1. CDR1 SGHAT and CDR2 FQDESV were looked up in the germline V gene (reference sequence). Trimmed from V: 1 base; trimmed from J: 3 bases; junction bases lacking a gene match: 9. The trial excluded patients who had a history of autoimmune disease or were on systemic immunosuppression. Peripheral blood for TCR sequencing was collected from all dose cohorts at baseline, on cycle 4 day 1, and on cycle 7 day 1. Samples were obtained from an open-label, multicenter, first-in-human phase I dose-escalation trial of ivuxolimab. The trial enrolled adults with locally advanced or metastatic head and neck squamous cell, hepatocellular, melanoma or renal cell carcinoma. CD4+ and CD8+ T cells were sorted separately from peripheral blood before TCR sequencing. Concerning this clone itself: Its antigen is unknown. No base quality information exists; no much larger clone differs at one position.

For sequencing of the TCRbeta CDR3 region, genomic DNA was extracted from the sorted cells. TCRbeta CDR3 regions were sequenced using the immunoSEQ Assay. The source is immuneACCESS, and TCRdb retained only in-frame sequences with V and J called. Part of the clones is not carried over; for the studies checked, unresolved V genes explain less than half of this, and the remainder is unexplained. Across this sample there are more than 60,000 clones, with about 88% seen only once. The top ten clonotypes cover about 1.2% of the sample. This receptor chain uses TRBV11-1 and TRBJ2-1; 7 of the junction bases match TRBD2. The TCR comes from an adult with an advanced solid tumor such as melanoma, head and neck, liver or kidney cancer. Sequenced material: CD4+ or CD8+ T cells sorted from blood, taken in a trial of the OX40 agonist ivuxolimab. The CDR3: CASSLVKSAGDYNEQFF. The DNA reads TGTGCCAGCAGCTTAGTAAAGTCCGCGGGGGACTACAATGAGCAGTTCTTC.